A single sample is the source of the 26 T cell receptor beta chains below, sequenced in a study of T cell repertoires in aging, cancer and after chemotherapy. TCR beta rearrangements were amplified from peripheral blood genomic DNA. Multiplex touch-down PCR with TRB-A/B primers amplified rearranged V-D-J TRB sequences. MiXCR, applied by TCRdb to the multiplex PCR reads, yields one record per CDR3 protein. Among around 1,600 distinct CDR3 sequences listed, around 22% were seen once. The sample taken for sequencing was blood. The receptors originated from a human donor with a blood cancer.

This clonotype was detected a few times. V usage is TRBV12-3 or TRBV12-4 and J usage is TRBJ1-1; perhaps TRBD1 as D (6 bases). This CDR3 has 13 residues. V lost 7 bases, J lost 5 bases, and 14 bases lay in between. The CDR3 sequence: CASIKTGNTEAFF. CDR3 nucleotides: TGTGCCAGCATTAAAACAGGGAATACTGAAGCTTTCTTT.

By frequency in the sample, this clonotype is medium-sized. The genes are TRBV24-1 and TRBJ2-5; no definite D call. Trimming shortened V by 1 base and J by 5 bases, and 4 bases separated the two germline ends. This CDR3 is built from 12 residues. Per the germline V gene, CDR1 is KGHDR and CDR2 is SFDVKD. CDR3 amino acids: CATSDFWETQYF. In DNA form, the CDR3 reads TGTGCCACCAGTGATTTTTGGGAGACCCAGTACTTC.

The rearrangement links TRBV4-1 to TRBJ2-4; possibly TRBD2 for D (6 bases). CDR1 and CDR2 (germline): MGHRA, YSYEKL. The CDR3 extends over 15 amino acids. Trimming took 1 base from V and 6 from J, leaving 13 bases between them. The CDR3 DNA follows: TGCGCCAGCAGCCAAGGCGGGGCAGGGATAAACATTCAGTACTTC. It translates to CASSQGGAGINIQYF.

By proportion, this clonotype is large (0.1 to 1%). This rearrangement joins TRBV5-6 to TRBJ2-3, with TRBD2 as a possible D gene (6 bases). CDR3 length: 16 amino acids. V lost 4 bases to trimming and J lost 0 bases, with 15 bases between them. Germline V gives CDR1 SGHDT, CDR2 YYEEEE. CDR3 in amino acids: CASSRGTSTSTDTQYF. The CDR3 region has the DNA TGTGCCAGCAGCCGGGGGACCTCGACTAGCACAGATACGCAGTATTTT. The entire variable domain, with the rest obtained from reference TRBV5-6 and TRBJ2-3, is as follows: DAGVTQSPTHLIKTRGQQVTLRCSPKSGHDTVSWYQQALGQGPQFIFQYYEEEERQRGNFPDRFSGHQFPNYSSELNVNALLLGDSALYLCASSRGTSTSTDTQYFGPGTRLTVL.

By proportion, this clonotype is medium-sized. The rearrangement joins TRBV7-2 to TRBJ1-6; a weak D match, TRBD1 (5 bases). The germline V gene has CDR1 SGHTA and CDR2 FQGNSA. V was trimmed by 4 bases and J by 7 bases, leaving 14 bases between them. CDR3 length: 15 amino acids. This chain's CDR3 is CASSSHGTGNSPLHF. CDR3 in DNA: TGTGCCAGCAGCTCACACGGGACTGGGAATTCACCCCTCCACTTT.

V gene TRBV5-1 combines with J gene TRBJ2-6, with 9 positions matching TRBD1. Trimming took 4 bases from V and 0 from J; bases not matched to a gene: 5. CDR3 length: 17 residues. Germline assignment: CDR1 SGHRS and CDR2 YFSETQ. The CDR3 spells CASSQGQGYSGANVLTF. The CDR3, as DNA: TGCGCCAGCAGCCAGGGACAGGGATACTCTGGGGCCAACGTCCTGACTTTC.

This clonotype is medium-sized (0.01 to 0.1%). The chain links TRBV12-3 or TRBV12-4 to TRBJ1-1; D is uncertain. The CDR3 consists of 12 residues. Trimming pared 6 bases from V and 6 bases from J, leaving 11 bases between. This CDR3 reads CASRAGRAEAFF. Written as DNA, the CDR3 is TGTGCCAGCAGAGCGGGAAGGGCTGAAGCTTTCTTT.

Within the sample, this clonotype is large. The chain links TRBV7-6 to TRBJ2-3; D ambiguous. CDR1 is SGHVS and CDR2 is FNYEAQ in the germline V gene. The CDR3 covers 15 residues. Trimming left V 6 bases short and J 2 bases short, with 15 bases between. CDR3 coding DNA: TGTGCCAGCAGTCGGTTCTCAACTTCCACAGATACGCAGTATTTT. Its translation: CASSRFSTSTDTQYF. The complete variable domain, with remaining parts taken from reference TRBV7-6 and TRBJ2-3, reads GAGVSQSPRYKVTKRGQDVALRCDPISGHVSLYWYRQALGQGPEFLTYFNYEAQQDKSGLPNDRFSAERPEGSISTLTIQRTEQRDSAMYRCASSRFSTSTDTQYFGPGTRLTVL.

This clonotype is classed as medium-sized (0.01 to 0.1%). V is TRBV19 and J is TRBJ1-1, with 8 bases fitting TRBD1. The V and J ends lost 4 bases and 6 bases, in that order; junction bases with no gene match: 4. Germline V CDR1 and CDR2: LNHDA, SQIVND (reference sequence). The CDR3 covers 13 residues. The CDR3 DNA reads TGTGCCAGTAGTACCCAACAGGGGGCTGAAGCTTTCTTT. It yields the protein CASSTQQGAEAFF.

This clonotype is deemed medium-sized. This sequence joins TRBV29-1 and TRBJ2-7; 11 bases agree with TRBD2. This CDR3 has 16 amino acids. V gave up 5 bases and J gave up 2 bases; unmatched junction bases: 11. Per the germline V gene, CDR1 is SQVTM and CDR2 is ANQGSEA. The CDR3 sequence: CSVSGTSGRGAYEQYF. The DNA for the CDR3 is TGCAGCGTTTCGGGGACTAGCGGCCGGGGGGCCTACGAGCAGTACTTC.

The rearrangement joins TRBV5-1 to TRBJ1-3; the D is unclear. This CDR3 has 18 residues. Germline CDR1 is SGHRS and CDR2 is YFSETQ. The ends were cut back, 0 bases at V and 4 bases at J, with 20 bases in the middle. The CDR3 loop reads CASSLVEAGPRSGNTIYF. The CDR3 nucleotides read TGCGCCAGCAGCTTGGTGGAGGCAGGTCCCCGTTCAGGAAACACCATATATTTT.

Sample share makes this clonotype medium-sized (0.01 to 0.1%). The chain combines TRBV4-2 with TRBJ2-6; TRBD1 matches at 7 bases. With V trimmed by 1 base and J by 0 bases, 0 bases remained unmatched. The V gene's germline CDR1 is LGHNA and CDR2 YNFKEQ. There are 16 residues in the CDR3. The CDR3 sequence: CASSQGDSSGANVLTF. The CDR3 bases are TGTGCCAGCAGCCAAGGGGACAGCTCTGGGGCCAACGTCCTGACTTTC.

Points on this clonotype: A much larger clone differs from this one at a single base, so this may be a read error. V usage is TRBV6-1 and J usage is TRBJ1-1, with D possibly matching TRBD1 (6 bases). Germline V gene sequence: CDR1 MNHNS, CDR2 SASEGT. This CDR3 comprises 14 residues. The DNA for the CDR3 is TGTGCCAGCAAGGGACATCTATTGAACACTAAAGCTTTCTTT. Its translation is CASKGHLLNTKAFF.

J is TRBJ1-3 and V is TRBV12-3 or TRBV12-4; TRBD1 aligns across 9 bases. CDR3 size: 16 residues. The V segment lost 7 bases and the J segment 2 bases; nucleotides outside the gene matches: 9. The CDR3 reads CASIWGQGTAGNTIYF. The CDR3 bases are TGTGCCAGCATTTGGGGACAGGGTACAGCTGGAAACACCATATATTTT.

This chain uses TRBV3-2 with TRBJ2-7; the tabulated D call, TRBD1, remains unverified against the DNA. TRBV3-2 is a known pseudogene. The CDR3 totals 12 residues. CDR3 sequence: CASSPTGAEQYV. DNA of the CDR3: TGTGCCAGCAGCCCGACAGGGGCCGAGCAGTACGTC.

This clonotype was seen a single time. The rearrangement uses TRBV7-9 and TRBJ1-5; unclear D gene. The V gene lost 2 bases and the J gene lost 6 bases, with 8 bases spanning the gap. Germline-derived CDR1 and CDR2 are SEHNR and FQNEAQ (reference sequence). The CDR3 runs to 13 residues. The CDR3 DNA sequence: TGTGCCAGCAGCTTACAAGAGGGTCAGCCCCAGCATTTT. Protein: CASSLQEGQPQHF.

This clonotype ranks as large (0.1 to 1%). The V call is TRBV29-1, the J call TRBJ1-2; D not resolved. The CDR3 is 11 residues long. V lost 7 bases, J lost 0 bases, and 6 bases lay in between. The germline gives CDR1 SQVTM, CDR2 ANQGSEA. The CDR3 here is CSAAANYGYTF. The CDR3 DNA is TGCAGCGCCGCAGCTAACTATGGCTACACCTTC. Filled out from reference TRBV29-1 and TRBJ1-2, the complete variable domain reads SAVISQKPSRDICQRGTSLTIQCQVDSQVTMMFWYRQQPGQSLTLIATANQGSEATYESGFVIDKFPISRPNLTFSTLTVSNMSPEDSSIYLCSAAANYGYTFGSGTRLTVV.

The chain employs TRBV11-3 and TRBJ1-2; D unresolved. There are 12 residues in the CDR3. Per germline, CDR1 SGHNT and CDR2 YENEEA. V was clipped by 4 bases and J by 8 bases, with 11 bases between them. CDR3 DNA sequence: TGTGCCAGCAGCTCCGCCACGGTCGGCTACACCTTC. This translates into CASSSATVGYTF.

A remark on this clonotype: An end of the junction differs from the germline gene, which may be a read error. The DNA for the CDR3 is TGCGCCAGCAGCATCGGACTAGCGGGGGGGCTGGGAGAGACCCAGTACTTC. This gives the protein CASSIGLAGGLGETQYF. The genes are TRBV5-6 and TRBJ2-5; 15 bases line up with TRBD2. CDR3 size: 17 residues. Germline-derived CDR1 and CDR2 are SGHDT and YYEEEE.

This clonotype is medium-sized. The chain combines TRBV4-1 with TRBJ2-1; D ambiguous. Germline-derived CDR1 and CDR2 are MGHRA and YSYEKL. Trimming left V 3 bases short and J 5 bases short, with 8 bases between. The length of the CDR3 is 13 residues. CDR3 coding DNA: TGCGCCAGCAGCCACCCAGAAAACAATGAGCAGTTCTTC. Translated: CASSHPENNEQFF.

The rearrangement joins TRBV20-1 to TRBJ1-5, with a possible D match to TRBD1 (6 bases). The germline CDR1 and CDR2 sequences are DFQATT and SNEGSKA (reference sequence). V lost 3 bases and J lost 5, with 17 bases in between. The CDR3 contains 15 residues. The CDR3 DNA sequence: TGCAGTGCTAGCTCGGCCAGGGGCGGGGATCAGCCCCAGCATTTT. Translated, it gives CSASSARGGDQPQHF.

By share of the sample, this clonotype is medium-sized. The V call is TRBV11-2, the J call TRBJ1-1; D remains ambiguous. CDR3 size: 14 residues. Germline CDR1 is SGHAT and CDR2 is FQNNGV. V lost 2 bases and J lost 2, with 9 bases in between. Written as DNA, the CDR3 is TGTGCCAGCAGCTTATCTGGGTTCAACACTGAAGCTTTCTTT. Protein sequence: CASSLSGFNTEAFF.

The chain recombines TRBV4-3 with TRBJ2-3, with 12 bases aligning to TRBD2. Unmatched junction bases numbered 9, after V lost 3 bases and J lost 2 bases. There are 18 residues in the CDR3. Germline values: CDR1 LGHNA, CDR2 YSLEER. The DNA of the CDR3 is TGCGCCAGCAGCCAGGGGGGGGCTAGCGGGGGGGCCACAGATACGCAGTATTTT. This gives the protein CASSQGGASGGATDTQYF.

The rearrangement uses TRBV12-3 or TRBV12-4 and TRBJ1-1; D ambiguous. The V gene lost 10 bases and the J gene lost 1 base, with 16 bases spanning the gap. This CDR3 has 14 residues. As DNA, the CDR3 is TGTGCCACAGGACTCCGCGCGGGGAACACTGAAGCTTTCTTT. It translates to CATGLRAGNTEAFF.

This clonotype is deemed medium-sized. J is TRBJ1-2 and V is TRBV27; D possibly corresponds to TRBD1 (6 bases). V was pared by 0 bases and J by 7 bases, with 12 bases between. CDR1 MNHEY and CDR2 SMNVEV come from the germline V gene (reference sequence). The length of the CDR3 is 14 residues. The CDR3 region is CASSLSGGGGGYTF. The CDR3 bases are TGTGCCAGCAGTTTATCGGGGGGGGGCGGTGGCTACACCTTC.

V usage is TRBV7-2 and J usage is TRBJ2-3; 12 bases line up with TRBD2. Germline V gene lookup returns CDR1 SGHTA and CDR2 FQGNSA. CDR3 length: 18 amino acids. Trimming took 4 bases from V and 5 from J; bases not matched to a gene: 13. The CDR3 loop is CASSYQSPSGGDLDTQYF. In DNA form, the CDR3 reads TGTGCCAGCAGCTATCAGTCGCCTAGCGGGGGGGATTTAGATACGCAGTATTTT.